The clone carrying this T cell receptor (beta chain) was recorded many times. Its matching antigen is unknown. Bulk libraries came from a prior protocol with listed TCR primers. TCRdb independently ran MiXCR on the PCR reads; one entry per CDR3 protein. The sample has under 600,000 distinct CDR3 sequences; around 25% are singletons. CDR3 size: 13 residues. V shed 4 bases and J shed 5 bases, with 9 bases lying between them. Looked up from germline, CDR1 is MNHEY and CDR2 is SVGAGI. The data derive from a study of molecular identifiers for immune sequencing clone quantification. Background on the study: In replicates, RNA from about 20,000 or 100,000 naive CD8 cells was split five ways, four sequenced. Findings and limits, study-wide: Clones that had above 20 RNA copies took up over 99% of effector molecules but under 1% in naive cells.

This sequence joins TRBV6-5 and TRBJ2-1; D ambiguous. This sequence originates from a human donor in good health. Some libraries in this study had Jurkat cell RNA spiked in. The material sequenced was naive CD8+ T cells from blood, with Jurkat cell RNA spiked in. Subset specified: FACS-sorted CD8+CD4-CCR7+CD45RA+ naive T cells. As DNA, the CDR3 is TGTGCCAGCAGTTCGGGCCCGGACAATGAGCAGTTCTTC. Its translation: CASSSGPDNEQFF.